The 20 T cell receptor beta chains listed next were all sequenced from one sample in a study of T-cell memory formation after mild COVID-19. Using its own MiXCR run on the 5' RACE reads, TCRdb lists one record per CDR3 protein. The table has 110,000 to 150,000 distinct CDR3 sequences, more than 13% seen once. What was sequenced was PBMCs or a T cell subset sorted from them (not recorded which). The source is an adult woman who had mild COVID-19 (a few samples of this study predate the infection). Cell type and time point are not known.

This chain joins TRBV16 and TRBJ2-7; the D gene could be TRBD1 or TRBD2 (6 bases each). This CDR3 comprises 15 residues. Germline V CDR1 and CDR2: KGHSY, FQNENV. V lost 7 bases and J lost 4, with 20 bases in between. CDR3 DNA: TGTGCCAGCACCCTCAGCGGGCCAGGGGCGTACGAGCAGTACTTC. It translates to CASTLSGPGAYEQYF.

The sample holds many counts of this clonotype. The J gene is TRBJ2-5, the V gene TRBV12-3 or TRBV12-4; D might be TRBD1 (6 bases). The V end was cut by 6 bases, the J end by 0 bases, with 11 bases between. CDR3 length: 14 residues. CDR3 residues: CASSRTGYQETQYF. The CDR3 DNA follows: TGTGCCAGCAGCCGTACAGGGTACCAAGAGACCCAGTACTTC.

The rearrangement joins TRBV12-3 or TRBV12-4 to TRBJ2-1; the match to TRBD1 covers 9 bases. With V trimmed by 8 bases and J by 7 bases, 12 bases remained unmatched. There are 15 residues in the CDR3. CDR3 DNA: TGTGCCAGCGAGACCGTGAGGGACAGGGTGAATGAGCAGTTCTTC. Translating gives CASETVRDRVNEQFF.

This chain uses TRBV12-3 or TRBV12-4 with TRBJ2-2; 8 bases map to TRBD1. V lost 2 bases and J lost 6; bases outside the gene matches: 8. The CDR3 spans 16 residues. As DNA, the CDR3 is TGTGCCAGCAGTTTACGGGGGACAGGCGTGGCCGGGGAGCTGTTTTTT. This sequence encodes CASSLRGTGVAGELFF.

The chain recombines TRBV15 with TRBJ1-1; D is unclear. The length of the CDR3 is 14 residues. Per germline, CDR1 LNHNV and CDR2 YYDKDF (reference sequence). Trimming took off 2 bases at V and 3 bases at J, with 10 bases between the two ends. In DNA form, the CDR3 reads TGTGCCACCAGCAGACCGACAAGTTACACTGAAGCTTTCTTT. Amino acid sequence: CATSRPTSYTEAFF.

The V gene is TRBV2, the J gene TRBJ1-1; D perhaps matches TRBD1 (5 bases). V lost 6 bases to trimming and J lost 5 bases, with 13 bases between them. The CDR3 is 13 amino acids. Looked up from germline, CDR1 is SNHLY and CDR2 is FYNNEI. The CDR3 sequence is CASRGRDGTEAFF. CDR3 bases: TGTGCCAGCAGAGGACGGGACGGAACTGAAGCTTTCTTT.

This clonotype was observed many times. V is TRBV7-9 and J is TRBJ2-6; D might be TRBD1 or TRBD2, each matching 5 bases. Per the germline V gene, CDR1 is SEHNR and CDR2 is FQNEAQ (reference sequence). This CDR3 contains 17 residues. V was cut by 5 bases and J by 0 bases, with 14 bases left in between. CDR3 coding DNA: TGTGCCAGCAGCGCTCCGGGACCGACCTCTGGGGCCAACGTCCTGACTTTC. It yields the protein CASSAPGPTSGANVLTF.

The CDR3 DNA reads TGCGCCAGCAGCCAAGGGGGGACAGGGAGGGATGAGCAGTTCTTC. Amino acids: CASSQGGTGRDEQFF. The V gene is TRBV4-1, the J gene TRBJ2-1, with TRBD1 identical over 9 bases. The CDR3 contains 15 residues. V was pared by 1 base and J by 8 bases, with 6 bases of the junction left unmatched. Germline-derived CDR1 and CDR2 are MGHRA and YSYEKL.

This clonotype was seen only a few times. The chain joins TRBV20-1 to TRBJ2-7; possibly TRBD2 for D (5 bases). Germline values: CDR1 DFQATT, CDR2 SNEGSKA (reference sequence). Between the trimmed V and J ends, which lost 3 bases and 7 bases, there was a span of 22 bases. The length of the CDR3 is 15 residues. The CDR3 here is CSASLPGLDSSEQYF. The CDR3 DNA reads TGCAGTGCTAGTCTACCAGGACTCGACTCCTCTGAGCAGTACTTC.

This clonotype was seen repeatedly, ten times or more. This chain links TRBV5-1 with TRBJ2-1; TRBD1 matches 8 bases. This CDR3 is built from 14 residues. Germline trimming cut 2 bases from V and 10 bases from J; bases unmatched to any gene: 8. Germline loops: CDR1 SGHRS, CDR2 YFSETQ. CDR3 coding DNA: TGCGCCAGCAGCTTATGGACAGGGTCAATGGAGCAGTTCTTC. This translates into CASSLWTGSMEQFF.

The V gene is TRBV15, the J gene TRBJ1-2; D ambiguous. CDR3 length: 15 residues. Trimming shortened V by 0 bases and J by 4 bases, and 12 bases separated the two germline ends. The germline V gene has CDR1 LNHNV and CDR2 YYDKDF (reference sequence). The CDR3 sequence is CATSRDYDQSYGYTF. For the CDR3, the DNA is TGTGCCACCAGCAGAGATTACGACCAGAGCTATGGCTACACCTTC. Using reference TRBV15 and TRBJ1-2 for the parts outside the CDR3, the full variable domain is DAMVIQNPRYQVTQFGKPVTLSCSQTLNHNVMYWYQQKSSQAPKLLFHYYDKDFNNEADTPDNFQSRRPNTSFCFLDIRSPGLGDTAMYLCATSRDYDQSYGYTFGSGTRLTVV.

This clonotype was counted a few times. CDR3 sequence reads: CSAPTVLNTEAFF. The CDR3 DNA reads as TGCAGTGCCCCGACGGTTTTGAACACTGAAGCTTTCTTT. The chain has TRBV20-1 and TRBJ1-1; D not resolved. Germline values: CDR1 DFQATT, CDR2 SNEGSKA (reference sequence). V was shortened by 6 bases and J by 0 bases, with 11 bases between the two germline ends. This CDR3 contains 13 residues.

The V gene is TRBV29-1, the J gene TRBJ2-2; 7 nucleotides line up with TRBD1. Germline V CDR1 and CDR2: SQVTM, ANQGSEA. The CDR3 is 14 amino acids. V trimming: 7 bases; J trimming: 3 bases; junction bases outside the gene matches: 8. The CDR3 sequence: CSALRDSYTGELFF. The CDR3 region has the DNA TGCAGCGCCCTCCGGGACAGCTACACCGGGGAGCTGTTTTTT.

This chain links TRBV7-8 with TRBJ1-2; the D gene is possibly TRBD1 (6 bases). Trimming cost V 1 base and J 4 bases, with 10 bases left between them. Germline loops: CDR1 SGHVS, CDR2 FQNEAQ. The CDR3 is made up of 14 amino acids. The chain's CDR3 is CASSLGGGSYGYTF. DNA for the CDR3: TGTGCCAGCAGCTTAGGAGGGGGTAGCTATGGCTACACCTTC.

This clonotype was recorded a few times. The chain couples TRBV5-6 to TRBJ2-5; D uncertain. Germline V gene lookup returns CDR1 SGHDT and CDR2 YYEEEE. The CDR3 extends over 14 amino acids. Trimming removed 2 bases from V and 5 bases from J, with 13 bases in between. In DNA form, the CDR3 reads TGTGCCAGCAGCTTATACTGGAATCCGGAGACCCAGTACTTC. As protein: CASSLYWNPETQYF.

This clonotype turned up a few times. This chain joins TRBV4-3 and TRBJ2-5; no reliable D call. V gave up 1 base and J gave up 0 bases, with 15 bases separating them. Germline assignment: CDR1 LGHNA and CDR2 YSLEER. The CDR3 has 17 amino acids. CDR3 nucleotides: TGCGCCAGCAGCCAAGTGGGCTACCCTTCGTACCAAGAGACCCAGTACTTC. Encoded protein: CASSQVGYPSYQETQYF.

At least ten counts were recorded for this clonotype. The chain recombines TRBV12-3 or TRBV12-4 with TRBJ2-1; 7 bases are shared with TRBD1. The CDR3 extends over 13 amino acids. Losses at the gene ends were 1 base for V and 6 bases for J; bases not matched to a gene: 0. CDR3 protein: CASSLGTGNEQFF. CDR3 DNA sequence: TGTGCCAGCAGTTTAGGGACAGGCAATGAGCAGTTCTTC.

This clonotype occurred many times. This chain uses TRBV4-2 with TRBJ2-1; a possible D gene is TRBD2 (6 bases). CDR3 length: 16 residues. Germline-derived CDR1 and CDR2 are LGHNA and YNFKEQ. V was trimmed by 0 bases and J by 8 bases, leaving 17 bases between them. CDR3 amino acids: CASSQEVADHRDEQFF. The CDR3 region has the DNA TGTGCCAGCAGCCAAGAGGTAGCGGATCATAGAGATGAGCAGTTCTTC.

This clonotype has only a few counts. The rearrangement joins TRBV25-1 to TRBJ2-1; D is unresolved. This CDR3 has 13 residues. Trimming cost V 3 bases and J 4 bases, with 7 bases left between them. The V gene's germline CDR1 is MGHDK and CDR2 SYGVNS. CDR3 nucleotides: TGTGCCAGCAGTGATCCACCTTACAATGAGCAGTTCTTC. Residues: CASSDPPYNEQFF.

The chain has TRBV12-3 or TRBV12-4 and TRBJ2-1, with D possibly TRBD2 on 5 matching bases. The CDR3 has 16 residues. The germline V and J ends were trimmed by 8 bases and 5 bases, with 22 bases remaining between them. CDR3 residues: CASHPGETQYNNEQFF. The CDR3 coding sequence is TGTGCCAGCCACCCTGGGGAGACGCAGTACAACAATGAGCAGTTCTTC.